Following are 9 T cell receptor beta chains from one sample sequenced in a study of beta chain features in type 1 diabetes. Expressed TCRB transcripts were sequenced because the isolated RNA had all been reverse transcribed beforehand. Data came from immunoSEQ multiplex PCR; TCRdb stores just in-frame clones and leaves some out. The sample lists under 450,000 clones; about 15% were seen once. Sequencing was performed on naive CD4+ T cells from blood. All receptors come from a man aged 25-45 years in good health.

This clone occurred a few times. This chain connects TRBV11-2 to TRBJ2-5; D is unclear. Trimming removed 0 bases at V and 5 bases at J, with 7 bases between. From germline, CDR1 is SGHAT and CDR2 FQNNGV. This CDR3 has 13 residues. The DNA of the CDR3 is TGTGCCAGCAGCTTAGATCCGATGGAGACCCAGTACTTC. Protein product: CASSLDPMETQYF.

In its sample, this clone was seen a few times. The CDR3 DNA reads as TGTGCCAGCAGCCAAGATTCGACAGGGTTCGGCGCTTTCTTT. Amino acids: CASSQDSTGFGAFF. This rearrangement joins TRBV14 to TRBJ1-1; 7 bases line up with TRBD1. CDR3 length: 14 amino acids. Germline loops: CDR1 SGHDN, CDR2 FVKESK. The V gene end was trimmed by 0 bases and the J gene end by 11 bases; junction bases not matched to a gene: 9.

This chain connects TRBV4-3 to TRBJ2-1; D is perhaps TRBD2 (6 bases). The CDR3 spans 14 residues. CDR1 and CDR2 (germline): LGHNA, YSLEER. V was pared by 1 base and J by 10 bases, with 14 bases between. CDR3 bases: TGCGCCAGCAGCCAAGGAACACTAGCTAGGGAGCAGTTCTTC. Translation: CASSQGTLAREQFF.

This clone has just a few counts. CDR3 protein: CAISETPGQGNEQFF. CDR3 bases: TGTGCCATCAGTGAGACCCCGGGACAGGGTAATGAGCAGTTCTTC. This chain links TRBV10-3 with TRBJ2-1, with 9 bases aligning to TRBD1. In germline, CDR1 is ENHRY, CDR2 SYGVKD. CDR3 length: 15 amino acids. The V gene end was trimmed by 2 bases and the J gene end by 7 bases; junction bases not matched to a gene: 6.

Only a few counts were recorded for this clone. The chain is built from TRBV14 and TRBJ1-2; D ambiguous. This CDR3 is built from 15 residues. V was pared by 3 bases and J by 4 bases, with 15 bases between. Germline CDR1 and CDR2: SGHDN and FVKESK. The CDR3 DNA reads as TGTGCCAGCAGCCACCGAACTGGCAGCAGCTATGGCTACACCTTC. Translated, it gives CASSHRTGSSYGYTF.

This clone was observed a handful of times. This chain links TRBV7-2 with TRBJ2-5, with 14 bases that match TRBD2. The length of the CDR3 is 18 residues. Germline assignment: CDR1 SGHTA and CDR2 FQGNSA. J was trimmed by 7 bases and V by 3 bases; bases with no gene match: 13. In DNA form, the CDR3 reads TGTGCCAGCAGCTTTGTTAGCCAGGGACTAGCGGGAGAAGGGACCCAGTACTTC. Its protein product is CASSFVSQGLAGEGTQYF.

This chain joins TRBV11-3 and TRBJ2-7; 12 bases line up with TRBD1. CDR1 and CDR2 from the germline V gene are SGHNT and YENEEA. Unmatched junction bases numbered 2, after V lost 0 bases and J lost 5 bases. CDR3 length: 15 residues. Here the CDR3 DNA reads TGTGCCAGCAGCTTAGAGGGGACAGGGGGCCACGAGCAGTACGTC. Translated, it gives CASSLEGTGGHEQYV.

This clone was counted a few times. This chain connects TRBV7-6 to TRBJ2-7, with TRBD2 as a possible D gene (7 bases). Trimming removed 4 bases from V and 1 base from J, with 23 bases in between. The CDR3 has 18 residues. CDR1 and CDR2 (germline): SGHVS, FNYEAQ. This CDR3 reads CASSSLVGGAFRSYEQYF. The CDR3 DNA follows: TGTGCCAGCAGCTCCCTCGTAGGGGGGGCCTTCCGATCCTACGAGCAGTACTTC.

The CDR3 here is CASGSVDQPQHF. Written as DNA, the CDR3 is TGTGCCAGCGGTAGCGTAGATCAGCCCCAGCATTTT. The chain recombines TRBV19 with TRBJ1-5, with D unresolved. This CDR3 spans 12 amino acids. Trimming pared 9 bases from V and 5 bases from J, leaving 11 bases between. Per germline, CDR1 LNHDA and CDR2 SQIVND (reference sequence). The full variable domain, in which reference TRBV19 and TRBJ1-5 provide the parts outside the CDR3, is DGGITQSPKYLFRKEGQNVTLSCEQNLNHDAMYWYRQDPGQGLRLIYYSQIVNDFQKGDIAEGYSVSREKKESFPLTVTSAQKNPTAFYLCASGSVDQPQHFGDGTRLSIL.